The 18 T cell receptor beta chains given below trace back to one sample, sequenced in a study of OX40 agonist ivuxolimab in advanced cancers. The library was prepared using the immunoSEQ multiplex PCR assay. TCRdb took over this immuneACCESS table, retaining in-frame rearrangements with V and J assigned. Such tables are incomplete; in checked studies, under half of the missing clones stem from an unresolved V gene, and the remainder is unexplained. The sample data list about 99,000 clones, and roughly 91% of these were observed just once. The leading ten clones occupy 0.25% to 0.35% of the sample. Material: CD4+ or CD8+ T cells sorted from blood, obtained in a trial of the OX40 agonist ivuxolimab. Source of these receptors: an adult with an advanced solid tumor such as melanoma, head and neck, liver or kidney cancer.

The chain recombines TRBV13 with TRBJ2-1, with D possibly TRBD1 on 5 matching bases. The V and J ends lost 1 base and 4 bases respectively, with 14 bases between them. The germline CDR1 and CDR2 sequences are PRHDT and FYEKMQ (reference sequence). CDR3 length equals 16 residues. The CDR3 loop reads CASSLARGFAYNEQFF. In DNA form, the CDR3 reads TGTGCCAGCAGCTTAGCTAGGGGCTTCGCATACAATGAGCAGTTCTTC.

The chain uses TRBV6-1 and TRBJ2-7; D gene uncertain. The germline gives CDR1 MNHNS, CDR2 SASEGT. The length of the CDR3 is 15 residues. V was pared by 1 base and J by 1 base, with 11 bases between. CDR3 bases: TGTGCCAGCAGTGAAGTGACCCACGTGTCCTACGAGCAGTACTTC. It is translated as CASSEVTHVSYEQYF.

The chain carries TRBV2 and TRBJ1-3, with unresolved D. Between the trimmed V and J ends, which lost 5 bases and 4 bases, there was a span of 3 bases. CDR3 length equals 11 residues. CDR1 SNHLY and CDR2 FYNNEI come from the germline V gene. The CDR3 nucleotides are TGTGCCAGCAGTCCCGGAAACACCATATATTTT. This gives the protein CASSPGNTIYF.

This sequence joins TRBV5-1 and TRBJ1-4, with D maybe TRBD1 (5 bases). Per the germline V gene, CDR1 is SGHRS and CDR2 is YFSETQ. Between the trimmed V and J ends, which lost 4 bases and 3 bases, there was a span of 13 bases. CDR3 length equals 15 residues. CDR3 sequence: CASSRGVAANEKLFF. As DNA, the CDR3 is TGCGCCAGCAGCCGGGGGGTTGCGGCTAATGAAAAACTGTTTTTT.

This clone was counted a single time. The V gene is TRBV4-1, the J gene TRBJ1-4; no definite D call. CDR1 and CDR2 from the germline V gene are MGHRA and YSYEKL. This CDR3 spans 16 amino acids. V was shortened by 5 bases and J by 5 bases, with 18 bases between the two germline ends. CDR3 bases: TGCGCCAGCAGCGTAGGTCCTGGGCGGGTGAATGAAAAACTGTTTTTT. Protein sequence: CASSVGPGRVNEKLFF.

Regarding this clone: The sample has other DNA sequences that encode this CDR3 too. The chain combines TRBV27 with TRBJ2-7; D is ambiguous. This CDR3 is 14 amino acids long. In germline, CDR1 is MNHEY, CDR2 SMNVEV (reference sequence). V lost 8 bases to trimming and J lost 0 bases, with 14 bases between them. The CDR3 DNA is TGTGCCAGCGGCCTCAAGGCAGGCTCCTACGAGCAGTACTTC. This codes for CASGLKAGSYEQYF.

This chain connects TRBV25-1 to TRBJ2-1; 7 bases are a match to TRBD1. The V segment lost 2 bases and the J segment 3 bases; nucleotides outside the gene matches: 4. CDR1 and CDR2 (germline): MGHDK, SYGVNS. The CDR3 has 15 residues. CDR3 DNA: TGTGCCAGCAGTGAACCGGGACAGAACTACAATGAGCAGTTCTTC. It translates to CASSEPGQNYNEQFF.

The CDR3 bases are TGTGCCAGCAGCTTAGCGCAACTGCTCCAAGAGACCCAGTACTTC. Protein product: CASSLAQLLQETQYF. The rearrangement uses TRBV7-2 and TRBJ2-5; D is undetermined. CDR1 is SGHTA and CDR2 is FQGNSA in the germline V gene. CDR3 length equals 15 residues. V lost 0 bases and J lost 1, with 9 bases in between.

The CDR3 DNA reads as TGCGCCAGCAGCCTCGGGACTAGCGTCTACAATGAGCAGTTCTTC. This gives the protein CASSLGTSVYNEQFF. The chain has TRBV4-1 and TRBJ2-1; TRBD2 agrees at 10 bases. The CDR3 contains 15 residues. After removal of 4 bases from V and 3 bases from J, the junction contained 3 bases not matched to a gene. CDR1 and CDR2 (germline): MGHRA, YSYEKL.

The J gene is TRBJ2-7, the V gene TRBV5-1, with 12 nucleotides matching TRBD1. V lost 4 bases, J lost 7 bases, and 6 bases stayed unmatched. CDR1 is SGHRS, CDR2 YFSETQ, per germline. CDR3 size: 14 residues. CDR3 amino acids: CASSPGQGAGEQYF. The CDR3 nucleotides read TGCGCCAGCAGCCCGGGACAGGGGGCCGGGGAGCAGTACTTC.

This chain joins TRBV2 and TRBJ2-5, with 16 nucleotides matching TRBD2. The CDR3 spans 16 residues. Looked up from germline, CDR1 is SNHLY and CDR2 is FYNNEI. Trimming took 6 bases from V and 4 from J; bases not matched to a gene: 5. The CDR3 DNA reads TGTGCCAGCAGACAGGGACTAGCGGGAGGGTCAGAGACCCAGTACTTC. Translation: CASRQGLAGGSETQYF.

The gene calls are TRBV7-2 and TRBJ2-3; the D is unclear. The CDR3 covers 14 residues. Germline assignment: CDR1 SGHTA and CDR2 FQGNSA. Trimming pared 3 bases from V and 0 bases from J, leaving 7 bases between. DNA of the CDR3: TGTGCCAGCAGCTTGGCAATTAGCACAGATACGCAGTATTTT. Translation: CASSLAISTDTQYF.

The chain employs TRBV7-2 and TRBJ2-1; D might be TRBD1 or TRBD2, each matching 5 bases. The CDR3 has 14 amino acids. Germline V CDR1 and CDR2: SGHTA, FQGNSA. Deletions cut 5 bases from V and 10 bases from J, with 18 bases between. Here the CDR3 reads CASSPGAAAREQFF. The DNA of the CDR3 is TGTGCCAGCAGCCCCGGGGCGGCGGCAAGGGAGCAGTTCTTC.

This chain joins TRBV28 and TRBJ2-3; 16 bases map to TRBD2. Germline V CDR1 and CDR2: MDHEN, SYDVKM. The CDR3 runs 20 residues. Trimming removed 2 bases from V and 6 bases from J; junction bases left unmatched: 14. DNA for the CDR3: TGTGCCAGCAGTTTACTCGGGAGGGGACTAGCGGGAGGGAGCAAGGATACGCAGTATTTT. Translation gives CASSLLGRGLAGGSKDTQYF.

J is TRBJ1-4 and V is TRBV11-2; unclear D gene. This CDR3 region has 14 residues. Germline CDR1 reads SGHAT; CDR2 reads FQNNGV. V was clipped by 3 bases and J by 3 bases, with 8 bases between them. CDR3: CASSFGEANEKLFF. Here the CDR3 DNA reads TGTGCCAGCAGCTTTGGGGAAGCTAATGAAAAACTGTTTTTT.

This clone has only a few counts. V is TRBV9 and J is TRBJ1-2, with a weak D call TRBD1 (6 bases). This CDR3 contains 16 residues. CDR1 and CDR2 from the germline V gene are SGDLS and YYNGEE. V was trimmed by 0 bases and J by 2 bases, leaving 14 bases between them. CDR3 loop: CASSVAGGSRNYGYTF. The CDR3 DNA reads TGTGCCAGCAGCGTAGCTGGGGGCAGTAGAAACTATGGCTACACCTTC.

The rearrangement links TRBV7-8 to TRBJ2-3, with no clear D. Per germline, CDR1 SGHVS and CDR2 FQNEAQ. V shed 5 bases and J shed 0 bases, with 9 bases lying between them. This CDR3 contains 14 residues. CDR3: CASSRLQSTDTQYF. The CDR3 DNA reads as TGTGCCAGCAGCCGACTCCAGAGCACAGATACGCAGTATTTT.

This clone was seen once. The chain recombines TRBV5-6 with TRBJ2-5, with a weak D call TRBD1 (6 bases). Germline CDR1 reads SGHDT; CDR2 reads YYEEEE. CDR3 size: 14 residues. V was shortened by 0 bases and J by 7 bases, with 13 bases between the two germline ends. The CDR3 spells CASSLAGQSWTQYF. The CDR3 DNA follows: TGTGCCAGCAGCTTGGCAGGACAGTCGTGGACCCAGTACTTC.